This TCR beta chain was sequenced for a study of blood T cell repertoires in COVID-19. The wider study: Spain, Italy and the United States supplied samples that represented acute and convalescent COVID-19. PBMCs, B-cell-depleted T cells, or T cells were the source of the cDNA or gDNA that made up the material.

The CDR3 length is 15 residues. Germline trimming cut 4 bases from V and 8 bases from J; bases unmatched to any gene: 10. Germline V CDR1 and CDR2: SGHDN, FVKESK. Per the original data handling: Amplifying reference gene primers gave estimates of nucleated cell counts. The method was immunoSEQ multiplex PCR; TCRdb's version includes in-frame clones alone and lacks a portion of them. V and J calls plus clone size are reproduced from that table; the DNA served to infer D and trimming. The data show about 150,000 clones, about 83% seen once. This clonotype was obtained from a man aged 50-59 years with acute or convalescent COVID-19. The chain joins TRBV14 to TRBJ1-4, with 7 bases aligning to TRBD1. Sequenced input: peripheral blood. This CDR3 reads CASSPSTGIEEKLFF. CDR3 nucleotide sequence: TGTGCCAGCAGCCCCTCGACAGGGATAGAAGAAAAACTGTTTTTT.